This T cell receptor beta chain is drawn from a study of response to subunit inactivated influenza vaccine. With 1 base clipped from V and 6 bases from J, the junction kept 8 bases outside the gene matches. The CDR3 has 16 amino acids. Germline loops: CDR1 SGHRS, CDR2 YFSETQ. From the RT-PCR reads, TCRdb called clonotypes with MiXCR, one entry per CDR3 protein. This table has about 570,000 distinct CDR3 sequences, around 11% appearing once. The data also belong to a second study, concerning T cells expressing NK-cell markers. As that report states: For TCR beta, cDNA was produced by 5'RACE template switching with UMIs. CD3+CD56+NKG2C+, CD3+CD56+NKG2C- and CD3+CD56-NKG2C+ T cells, once sorted, supplied the TCR beta repertoires. Similarly, these clonotypes led the CD3+CD56-NKG2C+ fraction as well in several donors. It remained uncertain whether the expanded NKG2C+ T cell clones were specific for HCMV antigens.

V gene TRBV5-1 combines with J gene TRBJ2-1; the match to TRBD1 covers 9 bases. This specimen consisted of PBMCs from blood, obtained on the day of vaccination. This TCR derives from a man aged 45 to 65 who received an inactivated influenza vaccine. CDR3 nucleotides: TGCGCCAGCAGCTTGTTTGGGGACAGGGCCGGCAATGAGCAGTTCTTC. This encodes CASSLFGDRAGNEQFF.